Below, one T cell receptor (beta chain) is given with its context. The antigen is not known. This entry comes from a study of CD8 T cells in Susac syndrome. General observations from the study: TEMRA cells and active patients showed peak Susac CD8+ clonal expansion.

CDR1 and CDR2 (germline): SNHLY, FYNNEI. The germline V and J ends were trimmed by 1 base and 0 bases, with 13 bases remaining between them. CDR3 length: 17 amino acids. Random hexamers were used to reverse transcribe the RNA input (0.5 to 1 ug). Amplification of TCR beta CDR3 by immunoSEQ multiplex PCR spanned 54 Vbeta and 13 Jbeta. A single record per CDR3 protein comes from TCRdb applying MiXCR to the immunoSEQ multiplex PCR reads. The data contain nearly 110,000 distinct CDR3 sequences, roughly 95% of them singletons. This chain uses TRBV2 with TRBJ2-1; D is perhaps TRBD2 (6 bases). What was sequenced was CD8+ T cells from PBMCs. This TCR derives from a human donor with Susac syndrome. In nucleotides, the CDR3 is TGTGCCAGCAGTGAAGTGAGGACTATGAGCTCCTACAATGAGCAGTTCTTC. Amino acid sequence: CASSEVRTMSSYNEQFF.